This T cell receptor (beta chain) comes out of a study of blood T cell repertoires in COVID-19. Under the authors' procedure: It was from reference gene primer amplification that nucleated cell counts were estimated. The method was immunoSEQ multiplex PCR; TCRdb's version includes in-frame clones alone and lacks a portion of them. The V and J calls and clone size were taken over from that table, and D and trimming were inferred from the DNA. The sample lists 180,000 or so clones; 75% to 90% were seen once. In its sample, this clone was seen once. This CDR3 spans 17 amino acids. V was clipped by 1 base and J by 8 bases, with 26 bases between them. Germline loops: CDR1 GTSNPN, CDR2 SVGIG (reference sequence). All enrollees were roughly 18 to 100 years old and from about 25 US areas. Cohorts were assigned according to the clinical history that participants reported.

Material: PBMCs or T cells enriched from blood (not recorded which). This sequence was found in a woman aged 60-70 years who had recovered from COVID-19. This sequence joins TRBV30 and TRBJ1-1; weak D call: TRBD1 (5 bases). CDR3 nucleotides: TGTGCCTGGAGTGCGTTGGTCGTGGGGCGGGGAGCTTGGGAAGCTTTCTTT. Its protein product is CAWSALVVGRGAWEAFF.